The 2 T cell receptor beta chains below come from one sample, sequenced in a study of T cell changes during pregnancy in multiple sclerosis. Produced via immunoSEQ multiplex PCR; TCRdb's table is partial and in-frame only. The sample lists tens of thousands of clones, about 92% occurring once. The sequenced sample consisted of peripheral blood. Receptors were obtained from a female donor with multiple sclerosis, enrolled in a pregnancy study.

This clone was picked up a small number of times. The gene calls are TRBV28 and TRBJ2-7; 13 nucleotides line up with TRBD2. This CDR3 is 14 amino acids long. Trimming took 8 bases from V and 5 from J; bases not matched to a gene: 6. Per germline, CDR1 MDHEN and CDR2 SYDVKM. The DNA of the CDR3 is TGTGCCAGCCAATTCGGACTAGCGGGAGACGAGCAGTACTTC. Residues: CASQFGLAGDEQYF.

V usage is TRBV10-3 and J usage is TRBJ2-7, with 10 positions matching TRBD2. V lost 0 bases and J lost 3; bases outside the gene matches: 2. The CDR3 length is 15 residues. CDR1 and CDR2 from the germline V gene are ENHRY and SYGVKD. The CDR3 reads CAISESVAGGYEQYF. CDR3 in DNA: TGTGCCATCAGTGAGTCGGTAGCGGGAGGCTACGAGCAGTACTTC.